One TCR beta chain is described in this entry. The antigen is undetermined. The record originates from a study of OX40 agonist ivuxolimab in advanced cancers. Across the study: Under the entry rules, prior anti-PD-1, anti-PD-L1 or anti-CTLA-4 therapy was allowed, and roughly 43% had some. Overall study findings and caveats: Among the lowest peripheral clonal expansion occurred in 0.1-3.0 mg/kg partial responders. CD4+ and CD8+ blood T cells expanded clonally by week 6 at 0.1 to 3.0 mg/kg.

The V gene end was trimmed by 3 bases and the J gene end by 7 bases; junction bases not matched to a gene: 7. Germline V gives CDR1 MNHEY, CDR2 SMNVEV (reference sequence). This CDR3 is built from 15 residues. TCRdb keeps only in-frame clones here, not all; method: immunoSEQ multiplex PCR. The data contain about 40,000 clones, around nine tenths of them singletons. The chain links TRBV27 to TRBJ2-1, with 9 nucleotides matching TRBD1. The origin of this receptor is an adult with an advanced solid tumor such as melanoma, head and neck, liver or kidney cancer. The specimen comprised CD4+ or CD8+ T cells sorted from blood, sampled in a trial of the OX40 agonist ivuxolimab. In nucleotides, the CDR3 is TGTGCCAGCAGTTTGGACAGGGGAAATCTTAATGAGCAGTTCTTC. This gives the protein CASSLDRGNLNEQFF.